This TCR beta chain is from a study of blood T cell repertoires in COVID-19. Germline V CDR1 and CDR2: KGHSH, LQKENI. V dropped 3 bases and J dropped 0 bases, with 5 bases sitting between them. CDR3 length: 13 amino acids. Seattle's cohort entered during active infection and was followed longitudinally. This table comes from immunoSEQ multiplex PCR, and its TCRdb copy is limited to in-frame clones, with some not included. The sample has hundreds of thousands of clones, 70% to 90% seen once. Specimen: peripheral blood. The chain carries TRBV18 and TRBJ1-1, with D hard to call. This sequence was found in a woman aged 55-70 years with COVID-19, enrolled during active disease. In DNA, the CDR3 is TGTGCCAGCTCACCTGAGATGAACACTGAAGCTTTCTTT. This translates into CASSPEMNTEAFF.